Presented here are 29 T cell receptor beta chains from one specimen sequenced in a study of a mutant IDH1 vaccine in newly diagnosed glioma. Here immunoSEQ multiplex PCR was the method, and the copy in TCRdb shows in-frame clones only, minus some. The table records approximately 70,000 clones, 84% of them present only once. These receptors lack a known antigen. The time point: week 23, last vaccination. Doses comprised 300 ug of mutant IDH1 20-mer peptide each, plus topical imiquimod. The sequencing here drew on PBMCs, taken from a glioma patient whose treatment included an IDH1 peptide vaccine. These receptors all stem from a man in his late teens or twenties with glioma.

CDR3 sequence: CASMIGTGEFYEQYF. The CDR3 coding sequence is TGTGCCAGCATGATAGGGACAGGGGAATTCTACGAGCAGTACTTC. The genes are TRBV6-5 and TRBJ2-7; 10 bases are shared with TRBD1. V was clipped by 7 bases and J by 3 bases; unmatched bases: 9. The CDR3 covers 15 residues. Germline CDR1 MNHEY, CDR2 SVGAGI.

The CDR3 here is CASSLPGQGIVKLFF. The CDR3, as DNA: TGTGCCAGCAGTTTACCGGGACAGGGGATAGTGAAACTGTTTTTT. The chain couples TRBV28 to TRBJ1-4; 10 bases fit TRBD1. V shed 2 bases, J shed 11 bases, and the junction held 8 bases outside the gene matches. Germline values: CDR1 MDHEN, CDR2 SYDVKM. This CDR3 has 15 residues.

The V gene is TRBV27, the J gene TRBJ2-3; no firm D call. V lost 6 bases and J 6 bases, leaving 13 bases between the germline ends. The CDR3 spans 13 residues. Germline V gene sequence: CDR1 MNHEY, CDR2 SMNVEV (reference sequence). This CDR3 is CASSRSGADTQYF. CDR3 bases: TGTGCCAGCAGCCGGTCGGGTGCCGATACGCAGTATTTT.

This clone was observed a handful of times. The V gene is TRBV5-5, the J gene TRBJ1-2; 8 positions match TRBD1. CDR3 size: 14 residues. V gave up 0 bases and J gave up 8 bases; unmatched junction bases: 6. The germline gives CDR1 SGHKS, CDR2 YYEKEE (reference sequence). The CDR3 protein is CASSLETGAYGYTF. CDR3 nucleotide sequence: TGTGCCAGCAGCTTGGAGACAGGGGCCTACGGCTACACCTTC. Based on the CDR3 plus reference TRBV5-5 and TRBJ1-2, the full variable domain is DAGVTQSPTHLIKTRGQQVTLRCSPISGHKSVSWYQQVLGQGPQFIFQYYEKEERGRGNFPDRFSARQFPNYSSELNVNALLLGDSALYLCASSLETGAYGYTFGSGTRLTVV.

V is TRBV6-1 and J is TRBJ2-7, with 10 bases identical to TRBD2. With 5 bases clipped from V and 4 bases from J, the junction kept 5 bases outside the gene matches. This CDR3 is 14 amino acids long. The germline gives CDR1 MNHNS, CDR2 SASEGT. The chain's CDR3 is CASSPLAGVYEQYF. DNA of the CDR3: TGTGCCAGCAGTCCGCTAGCGGGAGTTTACGAGCAGTACTTC.

The chain employs TRBV5-4 and TRBJ2-6; TRBD1 matches at 10 bases. Looked up from germline, CDR1 is SGHNT and CDR2 is YYREEE (reference sequence). The ends lost 2 bases at V and 1 base at J; junction bases unmatched: 6. The length of the CDR3 is 18 residues. The CDR3 DNA follows: TGTGCCAGCAGCTTCGGACAGGGGGGCTCTTCTGGGGCCAACGTCCTGACTTTC. Translated, it gives CASSFGQGGSSGANVLTF.

This chain joins TRBV29-1 and TRBJ2-3, with unresolved D. This CDR3 is 14 amino acids long. Germline values: CDR1 SQVTM, CDR2 ANQGSEA. V was cut by 6 bases and J by 0 bases, with 13 bases left in between. The CDR3 DNA reads as TGCAGCGTAAGACCGAGACTTAGCACAGATACGCAGTATTTT. Its translation is CSVRPRLSTDTQYF.

This chain joins TRBV7-8 and TRBJ1-3; 7 bases line up with TRBD1. Germline CDR1 reads SGHVS; CDR2 reads FQNEAQ. This CDR3 region has 17 residues. V gave up 3 bases and J gave up 0 bases; unmatched junction bases: 8. The CDR3 loop reads CASSFPGQAASGNTIYF. CDR3 coding DNA: TGTGCCAGCAGCTTCCCAGGACAGGCAGCCTCTGGAAACACCATATATTTT. Using reference TRBV7-8 and TRBJ1-3 for the parts outside the CDR3, the full variable domain is GAGVSQSPRYKVAKRGQDVALRCDPISGHVSLFWYQQALGQGPEFLTYFQNEAQLDKSGLPSDRFFAERPEGSVSTLKIQRTQQEDSAVYLCASSFPGQAASGNTIYFGEGSWLTVV.

The chain employs TRBV9 and TRBJ1-5; D ambiguous. Germline CDR1 reads SGDLS; CDR2 reads YYNGEE. This CDR3 is 14 amino acids long. V gave up 2 bases and J gave up 2 bases, with 8 bases separating them. This chain's CDR3 is CASSVGQGNQPQHF. Here the CDR3 DNA reads TGTGCCAGCAGCGTTGGGCAGGGCAATCAGCCCCAGCATTTT.

A note on this clone: Its ends do not fully match the called genes, so a read error is possible. This chain links TRBV10-3 with TRBJ2-7; 8 nucleotides agree with TRBD2. CDR1 is ENHRY, CDR2 SYGVKD, per germline. The CDR3 is made up of 13 amino acids. The CDR3 DNA follows: TGTGCCATCAGTGAGACTAGCGGCCGGCTTTCGCTCTTC. Protein sequence: CAISETSGRLSLF.

The genes are TRBV4-3 and TRBJ1-3; the D gene is possibly TRBD1 (5 bases). The germline CDR1 and CDR2 sequences are LGHNA and YSLEER. The V gene lost 0 bases and the J gene lost 3 bases, with 12 bases spanning the gap. This CDR3 comprises 16 residues. The CDR3 DNA reads as TGCGCCAGCAGCCAAGATTGGGGCTTAGGTGGAAACACCATATATTTT. It encodes CASSQDWGLGGNTIYF.

The chain uses TRBV30 and TRBJ2-7; no firm D call. The germline V gene encodes CDR1 GTSNPN and CDR2 SVGIG (reference sequence). The CDR3 sequence is 13 residues long. The germline V and J ends were trimmed by 0 bases and 4 bases, with 10 bases remaining between them. CDR3 loop: CAWSVGNRYEQYF. DNA of the CDR3: TGTGCCTGGAGTGTAGGAAACAGATACGAGCAGTACTTC. Together with reference TRBV30 and TRBJ2-7, the CDR3 gives the full variable domain: SQTIHQWPATLVQPVGSPLSLECTVEGTSNPNLYWYRQAAGRGLQLLFYSVGIGQISSEVPQNLSASRPQDRQFILSSKKLLLSDSGFYLCAWSVGNRYEQYFGPGTRLTVT.

The chain combines TRBV7-2 with TRBJ1-6; no clear D. This CDR3 contains 15 residues. In germline, CDR1 is SGHTA, CDR2 FQGNSA. Trimming pared 0 bases from V and 7 bases from J, leaving 10 bases between. The CDR3 reads CASSLAPDPNSPLHF. CDR3 DNA: TGTGCCAGCAGCTTAGCACCTGATCCAAATTCACCCCTCCACTTT.

As DNA, the CDR3 is TGTGCCAGCAGCTCGCTGACGGGGGATAATTCACCCCTCCACTTT. Translation: CASSSLTGDNSPLHF. The J gene is TRBJ1-6, the V gene TRBV7-9; the D gene is possibly TRBD1 (5 bases). Germline V gene sequence: CDR1 SEHNR, CDR2 FQNEAQ (reference sequence). V lost 4 bases and J lost 5, with 12 bases in between. This CDR3 region has 15 residues. Full variable domain (rest looked up from reference TRBV7-9 and TRBJ1-6): DTGVSQNPRHKITKRGQNVTFRCDPISEHNRLYWYRQTLGQGPEFLTYFQNEAQLEKSRLLSDRFSAERPKGSFSTLEIQRTEQGDSAMYLCASSSLTGDNSPLHFGNGTRLTVT.

This clone appeared once. This chain uses TRBV5-1 with TRBJ2-1, with 7 bases aligning to TRBD2. V was pared by 5 bases and J by 8 bases, with 10 bases of the junction left unmatched. The germline V gene encodes CDR1 SGHRS and CDR2 YFSETQ. This CDR3 spans 14 amino acids. The CDR3 sequence: CASRTSSQRDEQFF. The CDR3 region has the DNA TGCGCCAGCAGGACTAGCTCCCAACGTGATGAGCAGTTCTTC.

CDR3 sequence: CASPTQRGNTEAFF. In DNA form, the CDR3 reads TGTGCCAGCCCTACACAGAGGGGGAACACTGAAGCTTTCTTT. The V call is TRBV18, the J call TRBJ1-1; D might be TRBD1 (5 bases). The CDR3 covers 14 residues. Looked up from germline, CDR1 is KGHSH and CDR2 is LQKENI. The V end was cut by 8 bases, the J end by 1 base, with 14 bases between.

V is TRBV6-6 and J is TRBJ2-7, with D perhaps matching TRBD2 (5 bases). The CDR3 spans 14 residues. V lost 0 bases and J lost 7, with 13 bases in between. Germline assignment: CDR1 MNHNY and CDR2 SVGAGI (reference sequence). The CDR3 is CASSYSEGAREQYF. The CDR3 DNA reads as TGTGCCAGCAGTTACTCCGAGGGCGCGAGGGAGCAGTACTTC.

The chain recombines TRBV21-1 with TRBJ1-5. TRBV21-1 is reported as a pseudogene. CDR3 length: 14 amino acids. The CDR3 loop reads CASSKEGSNQPQHF. CDR3 nucleotide sequence: TGTGCCAGCAGCAAAGAGGGAAGCAATCAGCCCCAGCATTTT.

The chain links TRBV14 to TRBJ2-1; no definite D call. There are 14 residues in the CDR3. V was shortened by 4 bases and J by 0 bases, with 7 bases between the two germline ends. The V gene's germline CDR1 is SGHDN and CDR2 FVKESK. In DNA, the CDR3 is TGTGCCAGCAGCCTTTGGGGCTCCTACAATGAGCAGTTCTTC. Translating gives CASSLWGSYNEQFF.

The chain carries TRBV30 and TRBJ2-3; the D is unclear. The CDR3 covers 15 residues. Germline CDR1 GTSNPN, CDR2 SVGIG (reference sequence). V lost 1 base and J lost 1, with 12 bases in between. The CDR3 DNA is TGTGCCTGGAGTGAGGGCGGACGCGGCACAGATACGCAGTATTTT. As protein: CAWSEGGRGTDTQYF.

The chain is built from TRBV7-8 and TRBJ1-1; possible D gene TRBD1, 5 bases. Germline values: CDR1 SGHVS, CDR2 FQNEAQ. Trimming cost V 4 bases and J 7 bases, with 16 bases left between them. This CDR3 has 14 amino acids. Here the CDR3 reads CASSSGNLAGEAFF. DNA of the CDR3: TGTGCCAGCAGCTCAGGGAACTTGGCCGGTGAAGCTTTCTTT.

V is TRBV19 and J is TRBJ1-2, with 8 bases aligning to TRBD1. The CDR3 runs 16 residues. Germline V lookup: CDR1 LNHDA, CDR2 SQIVND (reference sequence). Unmatched junction bases numbered 13, after V lost 5 bases and J lost 5 bases. For the CDR3, the DNA is TGTGCCAGTAGTCTCCTGGGGACAGGCCGTCATTATGGCTACACCTTC. It codes for CASSLLGTGRHYGYTF.

This chain joins TRBV4-3 and TRBJ2-3; 7 bases fit TRBD2. CDR1 is LGHNA and CDR2 is YSLEER in the germline V gene. CDR3 length: 17 residues. The junction had 10 bases not matched to a gene; V was cut back by 0 bases and J by 4 bases. In nucleotides, the CDR3 is TGCGCCAGCAGCCAAGATCGGGGCGCGGGAGCCCCAGATACGCAGTATTTT. This encodes CASSQDRGAGAPDTQYF.

This clone ranks as medium-sized. The chain links TRBV15 to TRBJ2-2, with D tentatively TRBD1 or TRBD2 (6 bases each). Trimming shortened V by 5 bases and J by 5 bases, and 9 bases separated the two germline ends. The CDR3 totals 13 residues. Looked up from germline, CDR1 is LNHNV and CDR2 is YYDKDF (reference sequence). In DNA, the CDR3 is TGTGCCACCAGCCGGAGGGGGACCGGGGAGCTGTTTTTT. Protein: CATSRRGTGELFF.

This chain links TRBV7-2 with TRBJ2-2, with 10 nucleotides matching TRBD1. J was trimmed by 4 bases and V by 7 bases; bases with no gene match: 6. Germline V CDR1 and CDR2: SGHTA, FQGNSA. The CDR3 runs 15 residues. CDR3 amino acids: CASTRDRGGTGELFF. CDR3 coding DNA: TGTGCCAGCACCCGGGACAGGGGTGGCACCGGGGAGCTGTTTTTT.

The rearrangement links TRBV5-4 to TRBJ1-4; D is undetermined. Germline CDR1 is SGHNT and CDR2 is YYREEE (reference sequence). Trimming pared 4 bases from V and 4 bases from J, leaving 20 bases between. The CDR3 loop spans 17 amino acids. The CDR3 coding sequence is TGTGCCAGCAGCCCTAAATATAGCGGGCAAGATAATGAAAAACTGTTTTTT. This translates into CASSPKYSGQDNEKLFF. The full variable domain, its missing parts supplied by reference TRBV5-4 and TRBJ1-4, is ETGVTQSPTHLIKTRGQQVTLRCSSQSGHNTVSWYQQALGQGPQFIFQYYREEENGRGNFPPRFSGLQFPNYSSELNVNALELDDSALYLCASSPKYSGQDNEKLFFGSGTQLSVL.

CDR3 nucleotides: TGTGCCAGTACCCCATGGGTTGCGGCTGAAGCTTTCTTT. Protein: CASTPWVAAEAFF. The gene calls are TRBV19 and TRBJ1-1; no clear D. CDR1 is LNHDA, CDR2 SQIVND, per germline (reference sequence). V dropped 7 bases and J dropped 6 bases, with 15 bases sitting between them. There are 13 residues in the CDR3.

The rearrangement joins TRBV28 to TRBJ1-5, with D maybe TRBD1 (5 bases). The CDR3 extends over 12 amino acids. Between the trimmed V and J ends, which lost 2 bases and 9 bases, there was a span of 8 bases. Germline-derived CDR1 and CDR2 are MDHEN and SYDVKM. The CDR3 bases are TGTGCCAGCAGTTTAACGGGGCGGCCCCAGCATTTT. The encoded protein is CASSLTGRPQHF.

The chain recombines TRBV9 with TRBJ2-5, with D unclear. Trimming took 5 bases from V and 4 from J, leaving 18 bases between them. Germline loops: CDR1 SGDLS, CDR2 YYNGEE. This CDR3 is built from 15 residues. CDR3 nucleotides: TGTGCCAGCAGTCATAGTGGGGTCGTTGGAGAGACCCAGTACTTC. It encodes CASSHSGVVGETQYF.